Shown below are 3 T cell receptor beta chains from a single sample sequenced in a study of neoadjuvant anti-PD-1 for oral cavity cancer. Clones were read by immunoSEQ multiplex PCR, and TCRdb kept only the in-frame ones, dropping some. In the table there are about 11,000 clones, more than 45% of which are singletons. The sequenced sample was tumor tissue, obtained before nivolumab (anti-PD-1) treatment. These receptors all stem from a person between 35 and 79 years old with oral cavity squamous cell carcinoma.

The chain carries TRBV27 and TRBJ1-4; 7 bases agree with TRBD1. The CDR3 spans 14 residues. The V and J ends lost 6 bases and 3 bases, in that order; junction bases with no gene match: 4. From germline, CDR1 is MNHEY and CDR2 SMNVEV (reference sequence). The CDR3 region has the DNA TGTGCCAGCAGCAGACAGGGCCCTAATGAAAAACTGTTTTTT. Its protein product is CASSRQGPNEKLFF.

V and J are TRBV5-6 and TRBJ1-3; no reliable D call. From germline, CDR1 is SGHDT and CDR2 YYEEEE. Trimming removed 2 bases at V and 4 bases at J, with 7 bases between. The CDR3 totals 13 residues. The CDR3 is CASSLGRGNTIYF. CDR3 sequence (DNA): TGTGCCAGCAGCTTAGGGAGGGGAAACACCATATATTTT.

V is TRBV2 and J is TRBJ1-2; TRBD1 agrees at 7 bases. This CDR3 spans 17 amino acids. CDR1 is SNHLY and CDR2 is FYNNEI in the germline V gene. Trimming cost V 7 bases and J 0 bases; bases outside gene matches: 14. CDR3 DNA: TGTGCCAGCACCCAAACTCGACAGGGTCGGTCTAACTATGGCTACACCTTC. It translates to CASTQTRQGRSNYGYTF. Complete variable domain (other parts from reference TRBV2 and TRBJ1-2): EPEVTQTPSHQVTQMGQEVILRCVPISNHLYFYWYRQILGQKVEFLVSFYNNEISEKSEIFDDQFSVERPDGSNFTLKIRSTKLEDSAMYFCASTQTRQGRSNYGYTFGSGTRLTVV.